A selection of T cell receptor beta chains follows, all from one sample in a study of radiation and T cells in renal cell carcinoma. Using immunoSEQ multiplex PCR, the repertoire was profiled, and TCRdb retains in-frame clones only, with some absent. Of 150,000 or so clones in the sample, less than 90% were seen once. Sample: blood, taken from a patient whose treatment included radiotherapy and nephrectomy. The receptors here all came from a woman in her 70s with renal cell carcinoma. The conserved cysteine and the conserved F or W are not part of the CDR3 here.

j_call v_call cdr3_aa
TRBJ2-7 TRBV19 ASSLGQGYSYEQY
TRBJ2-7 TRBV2 ASSPLAGGPLSSYEQY
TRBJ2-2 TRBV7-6 ASSLGLAGANTGELF
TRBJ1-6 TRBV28 ASRDEGGYNSPLH
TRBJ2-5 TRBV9 ASSRGGGGRPQETQY
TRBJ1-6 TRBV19 ASSRDNSPLH
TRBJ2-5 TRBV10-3 AIMGPNGETQY
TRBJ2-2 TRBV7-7 ASSLRDGTGELF
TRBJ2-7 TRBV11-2 ASSRIRDRGYEQY
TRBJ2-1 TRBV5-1 ASSMTAAANEQF